The 14 T cell receptor beta chains in this list originate from one sample, sequenced in a study of T cells in localized non-small cell lung cancer. TCRdb's copy holds only in-frame clones and misses some; the assay was immunoSEQ multiplex PCR. Of about 2,700 clones in the sample, around 21% are singletons; the top ten hold roughly 11%. The material was normal lung tissue next to the tumor, obtained before any cancer treatment. These receptors were collected from a woman aged 35-75 years with stage I lung adenocarcinoma.

This clone was seen more than once but under ten times. This chain uses TRBV4-1 with TRBJ2-3, with TRBD2 matching over 9 bases. V was clipped by 0 bases and J by 2 bases; unmatched bases: 6. The CDR3 contains 17 residues. In germline, CDR1 is MGHRA, CDR2 YSYEKL. For the CDR3, the DNA is TGCGCCAGCAGCCAAGACTTTCTAGCGGGGCCCACAGATACGCAGTATTTT. This codes for CASSQDFLAGPTDTQYF.

The rearrangement links TRBV9 to TRBJ1-5; D not certain. CDR1 and CDR2 from the germline V gene are SGDLS and YYNGEE. This CDR3 contains 14 residues. V lost 4 bases and J lost 0, with 8 bases in between. For the CDR3, the DNA is TGTGCCAGCAGCTCAGGAAATAGCAATCAGCCCCAGCATTTT. Translated, it gives CASSSGNSNQPQHF.

The chain carries TRBV5-1 and TRBJ2-3, with 9 bases identical to TRBD1. Unmatched junction bases numbered 21, after V lost 4 bases and J lost 6 bases. This CDR3 is built from 19 residues. Germline lookup yields CDR1 SGHRS and CDR2 YFSETQ. The chain's CDR3 is CASSLRNRGRERMLDTQYF. The CDR3 nucleotides read TGCGCCAGCAGCCTGAGGAACAGGGGGCGCGAGAGAATGCTTGATACGCAGTATTTT. Supplemented by reference TRBV5-1 and TRBJ2-3, the full variable domain reads KAGVTQTPRYLIKTRGQQVTLSCSPISGHRSVSWYQQTPGQGLQFLFEYFSETQRNKGNFPGRFSGRQFSNSRSEMNVSTLELGDSALYLCASSLRNRGRERMLDTQYFGPGTRLTVL.

In this sample, this clone turned up once. The CDR3 here is CASSPLPLTGGNTEAFF. The CDR3 DNA reads TGTGCCAGCTCACCACTACCCTTGACAGGGGGGAACACTGAAGCTTTCTTT. The rearrangement links TRBV18 to TRBJ1-1; 9 bases match TRBD1. After removal of 1 base from V and 1 base from J, the junction contained 7 bases not matched to a gene. The CDR3 length is 17 residues. The germline V gene has CDR1 KGHSH and CDR2 LQKENI.

This clone has more than one count but fewer than ten. In nucleotides, the CDR3 is TGTGCCATCAGTGAGTCGACCGTGGCAGATACGCAGTATTTT. Translating it yields CAISESTVADTQYF. The V and J genes are TRBV10-3 and TRBJ2-3; D gene unclear. The germline gives CDR1 ENHRY, CDR2 SYGVKD. CDR3 length: 14 residues. Trimming took off 0 bases at V and 4 bases at J, with 8 bases between the two ends.

This sequence joins TRBV29-1 and TRBJ1-2; TRBD1 aligns across 12 bases. From germline, CDR1 is SQVTM and CDR2 ANQGSEA. CDR3 size: 17 residues. V lost 3 bases, J lost 7 bases, and 15 bases stayed unmatched. The CDR3 protein is CSVDDGTGGRSRGGYTF. CDR3 DNA: TGCAGCGTTGATGACGGGACAGGGGGCCGTTCCAGGGGTGGCTACACCTTC.

This clone is a singleton in its sample. This rearrangement joins TRBV18 to TRBJ2-5; D is perhaps TRBD2 (6 bases). The CDR3 is 15 amino acids. V shed 6 bases and J shed 5 bases, with 19 bases lying between them. CDR1 is KGHSH and CDR2 is LQKENI in the germline V gene. The CDR3 sequence is CASSPPTGRRETQYF. The CDR3 region has the DNA TGTGCCAGCTCGCCCCCGACGGGGAGGAGGGAGACCCAGTACTTC.

The chain is built from TRBV25-1 and TRBJ1-5; D not certain. The length of the CDR3 is 14 residues. CDR1 and CDR2 from the germline V gene are MGHDK and SYGVNS. The V gene lost 6 bases and the J gene lost 2 bases, with 11 bases spanning the gap. CDR3 protein: CASSWGWGNQPQHF. The CDR3 region has the DNA TGTGCCAGCAGCTGGGGTTGGGGCAATCAGCCCCAGCATTTT.

CDR3 sequence (DNA): TGTGCCAGCAGTTTTACAGGGCCCTACGAGCAGTACTTC. Translated, it gives CASSFTGPYEQYF. J is TRBJ2-7 and V is TRBV28; weak D call: TRBD1 (6 bases). Between the trimmed V and J ends, which lost 3 bases and 2 bases, there was a span of 8 bases. This CDR3 comprises 13 residues. CDR1 and CDR2 from the germline V gene are MDHEN and SYDVKM.

This clone has only a few counts. The J gene is TRBJ2-1, the V gene TRBV11-3; D could derive from TRBD1 or TRBD2 (6 bases each). Trimming took off 3 bases at V and 8 bases at J, with 14 bases between the two ends. The CDR3 runs to 14 residues. From germline, CDR1 is SGHNT and CDR2 YENEEA. The CDR3 sequence: CASSLGGRRDEQFF. CDR3 in DNA: TGTGCCAGCAGCTTGGGGGGCAGGAGGGATGAGCAGTTCTTC.

This clone was seen only a few times. This rearrangement joins TRBV6-8 to TRBJ2-7, with 9 nucleotides matching TRBD1. The CDR3 has 15 residues. CDR1 MNHGY and CDR2 SAAAGT come from the germline V gene. The V gene end was trimmed by 2 bases and the J gene end by 6 bases; junction bases not matched to a gene: 8. The chain's CDR3 is CASSYLGDRASEQYF. The CDR3 bases are TGTGCCAGCAGTTACCTGGGGGACAGGGCGAGCGAGCAGTACTTC.

This chain uses TRBV28 with TRBJ1-4; 7 bases are shared with TRBD1. This CDR3 is 14 amino acids long. J was trimmed by 7 bases and V by 6 bases; bases with no gene match: 8. Germline V gene data show CDR1 as MDHEN and CDR2 as SYDVKM. CDR3 loop: CASSAGGWSEKLFF. CDR3 sequence (DNA): TGTGCCAGCAGCGCAGGGGGTTGGAGTGAAAAACTGTTTTTT.

This CDR3 reads CASSSPQGSYEQYF. The DNA for the CDR3 is TGTGCCAGCAGCTCACCGCAGGGATCGTACGAGCAGTACTTC. This rearrangement joins TRBV11-3 to TRBJ2-7, with D possibly matching TRBD1 (5 bases). The CDR3 covers 14 residues. Germline assignment: CDR1 SGHNT and CDR2 YENEEA. The V end was cut by 4 bases, the J end by 4 bases, with 14 bases between.

By share, this clone ranks as medium-sized. The chain uses TRBV11-3 and TRBJ2-5, with D perhaps TRBD2 (7 bases). Trimming cost V 3 bases and J 5 bases, with 13 bases left between them. CDR3 length: 14 amino acids. Germline V gene sequence: CDR1 SGHNT, CDR2 YENEEA. The CDR3 DNA reads as TGTGCCAGCAGCTTCATCCGGGGGGCGGAGACCCAGTACTTC. This sequence encodes CASSFIRGAETQYF.